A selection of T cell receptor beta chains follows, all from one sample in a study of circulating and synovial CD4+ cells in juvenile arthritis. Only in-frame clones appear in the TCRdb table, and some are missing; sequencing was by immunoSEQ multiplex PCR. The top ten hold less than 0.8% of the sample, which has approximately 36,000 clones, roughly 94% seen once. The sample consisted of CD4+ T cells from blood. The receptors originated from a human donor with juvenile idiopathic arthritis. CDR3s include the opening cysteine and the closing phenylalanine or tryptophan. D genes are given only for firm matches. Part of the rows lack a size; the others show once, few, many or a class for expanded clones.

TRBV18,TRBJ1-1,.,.,TGTGCCAGCTCAGGGCAGGGGAACACTGAAGCTTTCTTT,CASSGQGNTEAFF
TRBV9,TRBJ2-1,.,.,TGTGCCAGCAGCGTAGGTGGGGGGAGCTCCTACAATGAGCAGTTCTTC,CASSVGGGSSYNEQFF
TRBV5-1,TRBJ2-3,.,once,TGCGCCAGCAGCTCCGACTATACGCAGTATTTT,CASSSDYTQYF
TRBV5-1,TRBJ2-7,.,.,TGCGCCAGCAGCTCGGGGTTCGATAATTCCTACGAGCAGTACTTC,CASSSGFDNSYEQYF
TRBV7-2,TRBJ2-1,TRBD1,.,TGTGCCAGCAGCTTAGTAGCTCTGACAGGGAATGAGCAGTTCTTC,CASSLVALTGNEQFF
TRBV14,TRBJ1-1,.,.,TGTGCCAGCAGCCCCACGAGGGAAACAGCTTTCTTT,CASSPTRETAFF
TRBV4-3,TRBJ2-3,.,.,TGCGCCAGCAGCCAAGAAATTGCAGGGGAGCAGTATTTT,CASSQEIAGEQYF
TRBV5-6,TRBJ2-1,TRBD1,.,TGTGCCAGCAGCCCTTTGGGACAGCTCTCCTACAATGAGCAGTTCTTC,CASSPLGQLSYNEQFF
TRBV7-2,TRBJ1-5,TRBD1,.,TGTGCCAGCAGCATTGACAGGGATAATCAGCCCCAGCATTTT,CASSIDRDNQPQHF
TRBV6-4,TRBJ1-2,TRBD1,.,TGTGCCAGCAGGAGAGGACAGGGGGCGTATGGCTACACCTTC,CASRRGQGAYGYTF
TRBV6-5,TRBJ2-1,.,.,TGTGCCAGCAGTTACCTGGACTCCCATGGTCGGAATGAGCAGTTCTTC,CASSYLDSHGRNEQFF
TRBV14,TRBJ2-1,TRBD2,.,TGTGCCAGCAGCCAAGGACCCGGGGGGGCCTATGAGCAGTTCTTC,CASSQGPGGAYEQFF
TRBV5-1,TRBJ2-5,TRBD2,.,TGCGCCAGCAGGCCGGGACTAGGCGCAAAAGAGACCCAGTACTTC,CASRPGLGAKETQYF
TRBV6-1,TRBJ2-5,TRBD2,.,TGTGCCAGCTCGGCTGGCGGGGGGTGGGAGACCCAGTACTTC,CASSAGGGWETQYF
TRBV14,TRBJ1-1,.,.,TGTGCCAGCAGCCAGCACAGGGCTGAAGCTTTCTTT,CASSQHRAEAFF
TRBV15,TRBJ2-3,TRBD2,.,TGTGCCACCAGCAGACCATTCACTAGCGGAGAAGATACGCAGTATTTT,CATSRPFTSGEDTQYF
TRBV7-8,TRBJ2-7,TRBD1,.,TGTGCCAGCAGCTTCCGGACAGGGGGCAGCTCCTACGAGCAGTACTTC,CASSFRTGGSSYEQYF
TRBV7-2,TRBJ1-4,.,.,TGTGCCAGCAGCTTATTCCTGGGGAGTGAAAAACTGTTTTTT,CASSLFLGSEKLFF
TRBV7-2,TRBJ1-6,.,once,TGTGCCAGCAGCTTAGAAGGGAGCTATAATTCACCCCTCCACTTT,CASSLEGSYNSPLHF
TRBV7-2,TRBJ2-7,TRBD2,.,TGTGCCAGCAGCTTTCTACTTCTAGCGGGGGGGGACGAGCAGTACTTC,CASSFLLLAGGDEQYF
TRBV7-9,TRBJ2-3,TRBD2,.,TGTGCCAGCAGCCTTAGGGAACGACTAGCGGGGACAGATACGCAGTATTTT,CASSLRERLAGTDTQYF
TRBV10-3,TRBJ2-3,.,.,TGTGCCATCACTGACAGGGAGGCAGATACGCAGTATTTT,CAITDREADTQYF
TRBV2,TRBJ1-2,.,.,TGTGCCAGCACCTTGACAGGTCGCGGCTACACCTTC,CASTLTGRGYTF
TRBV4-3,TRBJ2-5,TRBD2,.,TGCGCCAGCAGCCAAGGAAGAGGTAGCGGGGGGGCCAGAGAGACCCAGTACTTC,CASSQGRGSGGARETQYF
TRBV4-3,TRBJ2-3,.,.,TGCGCCAGCAGCCAAGAGGGGAGTAGCACAGATACGCAGTATTTT,CASSQEGSSTDTQYF
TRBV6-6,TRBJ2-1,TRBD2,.,TGTGCCAGCACCTCGGGGAGGGGAGGGTATGAGCAGTTCTTC,CASTSGRGGYEQFF
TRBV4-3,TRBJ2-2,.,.,TGCGCCAGCAGCCAAGATCGGCAGGGTAGTGGCAGGATCGGTTCCGGGGAGCTGTTTTTT,CASSQDRQGSGRIGSGELFF
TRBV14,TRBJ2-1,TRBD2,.,TGTGCCAGCAGCCAAGTAGGTGGACTAGGGAATAGTGAGCAGTTCTTC,CASSQVGGLGNSEQFF
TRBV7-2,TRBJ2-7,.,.,TGTGCCAGCAGCTTATCCCCTAGCTCTCCCTACGAGCAGTACTTC,CASSLSPSSPYEQYF
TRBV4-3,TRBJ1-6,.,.,TGCGCCAGCAGCCAAGATGGTCTGAGCAATTCCCCCCTCCACTTT,CASSQDGLSNSPLHF
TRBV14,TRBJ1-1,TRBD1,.,TGTGCCAGCAGTAATACAGGGGGCGGCTTGTTCTCTGAAGCTTTCTTT,CASSNTGGGLFSEAFF
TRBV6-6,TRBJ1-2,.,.,TGTGCCAGCAGCCTGGGGGGGGCTAACTATGGCTACACCTTC,CASSLGGANYGYTF
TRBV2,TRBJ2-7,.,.,TGTGCCAGCAGGTTCACTAGAAACGAGCAGTACTTC,CASRFTRNEQYF
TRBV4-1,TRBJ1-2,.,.,TGCGCCAGCAGCCAACCCGGTCCTAACTATGGCTACACCTTC,CASSQPGPNYGYTF
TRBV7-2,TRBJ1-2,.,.,TGTGCCAGCAGCTCACTAGGACAGTTCTACACCTTC,CASSSLGQFYTF
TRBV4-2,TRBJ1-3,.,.,TGTGCCAGCAGCCAAGATTGGGGGCCTGGAAACACCATATATTTT,CASSQDWGPGNTIYF
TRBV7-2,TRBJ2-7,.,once,TGTGCCAGCAGCTTATCGGGACAAGACTACGAGCAGTACTTC,CASSLSGQDYEQYF
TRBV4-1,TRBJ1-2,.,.,TGCGCCAGCAGCCAAGGAATGACACGTAACTATGGCTACACCTTC,CASSQGMTRNYGYTF
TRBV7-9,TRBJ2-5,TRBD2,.,TGTGCCAGCAGCTTAAACGGACTAGCGGGGGGGCAAGAGACCCAGTACTTC,CASSLNGLAGGQETQYF
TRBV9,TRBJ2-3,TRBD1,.,TGTGCCAGCAGCTATTGGACAGGGGAGGCAGATACGCAGTATTTT,CASSYWTGEADTQYF
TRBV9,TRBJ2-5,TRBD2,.,TGTGCCAGCAGCCACGGACTAGCGCGTAGACAAGAGACCCAGTACTTC,CASSHGLARRQETQYF
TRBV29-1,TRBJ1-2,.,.,TGCAGCGTTATAGGGAGGACTAGCTACACCTTC,CSVIGRTSYTF
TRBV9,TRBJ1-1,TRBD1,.,TGTGCCAGCAGCGTACTCGGACAGGGGGGCGCTGAAGCTTTCTTT,CASSVLGQGGAEAFF
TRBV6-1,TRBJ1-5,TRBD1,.,TGTGCCAGCAGTTGGGACAGGAGTAGCAATCAGCCCCAGCATTTT,CASSWDRSSNQPQHF
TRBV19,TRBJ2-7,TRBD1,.,TGTGCCAGTAGTGTGTCCGGACAGGGGATGAGGGCCTACGAGCAGTACTTC,CASSVSGQGMRAYEQYF
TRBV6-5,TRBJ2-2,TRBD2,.,TGTGCCAGCAGTGGACTAGCAGGCGGGGAGCTGTTTTTT,CASSGLAGGELFF
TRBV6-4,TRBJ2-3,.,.,TGTGCCAGACCCCAGGTGTTCTTCATACACCCGCCCACAGATACGCAGTATTTT,CARPQVFFIHPPTDTQYF
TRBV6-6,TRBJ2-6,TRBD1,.,TGTGCCAGCAGCTTCCAGGGGGCCTCTGGGGCCAACGTCCTGACTTTC,CASSFQGASGANVLTF
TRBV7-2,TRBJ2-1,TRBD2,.,TGTGCCAGCAGCTCTAGCGGGGGTTACAATGAGCAGTTCTTC,CASSSSGGYNEQFF
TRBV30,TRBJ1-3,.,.,TGTGCCTGGGCGTTTTCCGGGACACGCTCTGGAAACACCATATATTTT,CAWAFSGTRSGNTIYF
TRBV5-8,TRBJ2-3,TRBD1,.,TGTGCCAGCAGCGGGGACAGGGGGCAGGTCACAGATACGCAGTATTTT,CASSGDRGQVTDTQYF
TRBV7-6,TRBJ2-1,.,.,TGTGCCAGCAGCTTAGTCCAGCGGGCCAACAATGAGCAGTTCTTC,CASSLVQRANNEQFF
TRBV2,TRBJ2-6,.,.,TGTGCCAGCAGTTCAATGGGGGCCAACGTCCTGACTTTC,CASSSMGANVLTF
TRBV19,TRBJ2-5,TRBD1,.,TGTGCCAGTAGTCCTGGGGACAGGGGTGTAGAGACCCAGTACTTC,CASSPGDRGVETQYF
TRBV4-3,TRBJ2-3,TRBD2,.,TGCGCCAGCAGCCTGAGGACTAGCGGGGCGGATACGCAGTATTTT,CASSLRTSGADTQYF
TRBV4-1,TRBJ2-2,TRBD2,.,TGCGCCAGCAGCCTAACGACTAGCGGGGGGACCGGGGAGCTGTTTTTT,CASSLTTSGGTGELFF
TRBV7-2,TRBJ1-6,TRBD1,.,TGTGCCAGCAGCCTGACAGGGGGCTCTGGGAATTCACCCCTCCACTTT,CASSLTGGSGNSPLHF
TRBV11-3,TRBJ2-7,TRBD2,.,TGTGCCAGCAGCTTAAGCGGGGACCTCGGGGACGAGCAGTACTTC,CASSLSGDLGDEQYF
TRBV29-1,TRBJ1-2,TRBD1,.,TGCAGCGTTGATAGGGACAGGGCCTTAGCTAACTATGGCTACACCTTC,CSVDRDRALANYGYTF